This TCR beta chain was retrieved from a study of blood T cell repertoires in COVID-19. During active infection, Seattle patients enrolled and were then monitored through disease. The germline CDR1 and CDR2 sequences are MNHEY and SVGAGI. Trimming took off 8 bases at V and 3 bases at J, with 10 bases between the two ends. This CDR3 has 12 amino acids. TCRdb keeps only in-frame clones here, not all; method: immunoSEQ multiplex PCR. This repertoire shows approximately 88,000 clones, more than 65% found once; its top ten account for 6.3%. The chain carries TRBV6-5 and TRBJ2-5; weak D call: TRBD1 (6 bases). Material for sequencing was peripheral blood. The clonotype comes from a man in his sixties or seventies with COVID-19, enrolled during active disease. Here the CDR3 reads CASSDREETQYF. The CDR3, as DNA: TGTGCCAGCTCGGACAGAGAAGAGACCCAGTACTTC.